Sequencing of this TCR beta chain was carried out in a study of PD-1 blockade in mismatch repair-deficient tumors. Points from the study as a whole: Rapid post-treatment expansion, then contraction, generally preceding radiologic response, marked tumor-resident clones.

As regards this clone: Its antigen is unidentified.

Clones were sequenced by immunoSEQ multiplex PCR, and TCRdb holds only the in-frame ones, with some missing. The sample has more than 85,000 clones; 70% to 85% are singletons. Germline assignment: CDR1 MNHEY and CDR2 SVGAGI. The CDR3 has 13 amino acids. Trimming left V 5 bases short and J 6 bases short, with 10 bases between. This TCR was sampled from an adult with mismatch repair-deficient cancer. The chain uses TRBV6-5 and TRBJ2-2; tentatively, D is TRBD1 (6 bases). The source was peripheral blood, collected less than 37 weeks after starting pembrolizumab. The CDR3 nucleotides read TGTGCCAGCAGTCTCAGGGGTCCCGGGGAGCTGTTTTTT. As protein: CASSLRGPGELFF.